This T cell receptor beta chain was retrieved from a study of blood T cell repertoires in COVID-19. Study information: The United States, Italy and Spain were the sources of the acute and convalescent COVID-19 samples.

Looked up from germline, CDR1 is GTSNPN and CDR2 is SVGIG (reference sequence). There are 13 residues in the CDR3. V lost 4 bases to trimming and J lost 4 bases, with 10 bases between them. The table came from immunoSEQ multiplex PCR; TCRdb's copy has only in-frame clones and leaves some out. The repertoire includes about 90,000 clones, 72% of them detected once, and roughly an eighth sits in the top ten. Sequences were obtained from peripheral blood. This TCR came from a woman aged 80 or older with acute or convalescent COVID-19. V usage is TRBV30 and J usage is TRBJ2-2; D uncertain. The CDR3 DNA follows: TGTGCCTGGACCCGTGTCCGCACCGGGGAGCTGTTTTTT. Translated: CAWTRVRTGELFF.